This T cell receptor (beta chain) was retrieved from a study of prognosis after radiotherapy for stage I lung cancer (dated by TCRdb to the early 2020s). Concerning the study at large: Between April 2018 and 2019, approximately 20 stage I NSCLC patients were enrolled in Nanjing, China. Peripheral blood TCR beta repertoires were profiled in stage I NSCLC patients before and after stereotactic body radiotherapy, and the study then linked these repertoires to distant failure. The cohort comprised fewer than 15 men and five or six women with a median age of roughly 75 years, ranging from roughly 53 to 85 years. Concurrent therapy was not administered to any patient alongside SBRT. Distant metastases were developed by four of the 19 patients after SBRT, at a median of roughly 7 months, whereas no significant progression was observed in the other 15 patients. Tumor histology was squamous cell carcinoma in over 5 patients and adenocarcinoma in about a dozen. Oligometastatic NSCLC after surgical resection of the primary tumor was present in a handful of patients, while newly diagnosed primary stage I lung tumors were present in 11 to 15. The study sequenced around 40 blood samples from 20 or so patients, one before and one after SBRT per patient. All patients were regarded as medically inoperable, because of comorbidities in over 10 patients and refusal of surgery in about seven patients. Image-guided IMRT or VMAT was used to deliver SBRT in 3 to 5 fractions at a biologically effective dose of at least 100 Gy.

This clonotype was observed at least ten times. The antigen this receptor binds is unknown. It has no much larger one-base neighbor in the sample; base qualities were not kept. Two rounds of multiplex PCR on genomic DNA were used to amplify the TCR beta CDR3 region. In the first PCR round, primers specific to each TRBV and TRBJ gene were used, and the primer sequences were filed in Chinese patent CN105087789A. Universal primers were used in the second round of PCR. The Roche High Pure PCR Template Preparation Kit was used to extract genomic DNA from the frozen PBMCs. Paired-end sequencing with 151 bp reads was performed on the libraries using an Illumina HiSeq 3000. The source study handled its data this way. Raw reads lacking the multiplex PCR primer sequences were removed with CutAdapt. High-quality paired reads were merged into contigs with PEAR. MiXCR assigned TRB V, D and J gene segments to each contig by aligning to reference sequences. CDR3 sequences were clustered by base quality and sequence similarity to remove sequencing errors. Diversity was measured as Shannon entropy normalized by the natural log of productive TCR sequence number. To get clonality, Shannon entropy was divided by the natural log of the number of unique clonotypes, and that result was subtracted from one. Progression-free survival cut-offs for repertoire metrics were chosen using the Youden index of ROC curves, with analyses run in R 3.5.3. TCRdb redid the processing of the public reads, applying fastp at Q25 and MiXCR, and retained in-frame beta chains. Identical CDR3 protein sequences are pooled into one entry, listed with their most common genes and DNA. The V and J calls and clone size are TCRdb's, not the authors'. Across this sample there are 30,000 or so distinct CDR3 sequences, with 42% seen only once. 15% of the sample is held by the ten biggest clonotypes.

All patients had node-negative disease on CT and PET/CT, and none had a history of other malignancies or had previously received chemotherapy or radiotherapy. At each of two time points, around 6 milliliters of peripheral venous blood were collected into EDTA tubes. Ficoll-Paque Plus density-gradient centrifugation was used to isolate PBMCs. Right after collection, samples were placed at -80 degrees C and kept there until analysis. The study at large found these results: After SBRT, the number of unique TCR clones decreased (median around 9,400 before versus some 6,400 after; Wilcoxon paired P=0.011). Post-SBRT Shannon entropy and its change from baseline were lower in patients who developed distant metastases; baseline Shannon entropy was not associated with metastases. The study was limited by its small cohort and short follow-up, and the findings require independent validation. No determination of tumor specificity was made for expanded TCR clones. None of the reported P values were adjusted for multiple comparisons. TRBV and TRBJ usage frequencies reportedly varied with metastasis status, involving two V genes at baseline and ten or so V and two J genes after SBRT.

This receptor was obtained from a donor over 45 with non-small cell lung cancer. The sample here was PBMCs, taken before or after stereotactic body radiation therapy (not recorded which).

The CDR3 protein sequence reads: CASSIWASGGETQYF. The DNA sequence follows: TGTGCCAGTAGTATATGGGCTAGCGGGGGAGAGACCCAGTACTTC. The sequence joins TRBV19 to TRBJ2-5; TRBD2 fits 10 bases in the junction. V is pruned by 2 bases and J by 4 bases, leaving 4 bases of the junction without a gene match. The CDR3, cysteine through phenylalanine, is 15 amino acids long. CDR3 DNA only is kept here, 45 bases in frame from base 1. From a lookup of the germline V gene (reference sequence), CDR1 and CDR2 are LNHDA and SQIVND.